One T cell receptor (beta chain) is described in this entry. Libraries were prepared by immunoSEQ multiplex PCR; TCRdb keeps only in-frame clonotypes and omits some of them. The table records 250,000 to 300,000 clones, approximately 88% of them present only once. The sample belongs to a study of blood T cell repertoires in COVID-19. Turning to the study itself: The United States, Italy and Spain were the sources of the acute and convalescent COVID-19 samples.

The CDR3 has 13 residues. CDR1 SQVTM and CDR2 ANQGSEA come from the germline V gene. Deletions cut 7 bases from V and 3 bases from J, with 14 bases between. The specimen sequenced was peripheral blood. This sequence originates from a man aged 45 to 65 with acute or convalescent COVID-19. This sequence joins TRBV29-1 and TRBJ2-3; D is possibly TRBD1 (8 bases). The CDR3 bases are TGCAGCGCACACAGGGGGGGGACAGATACGCAGTATTTT. It translates to CSAHRGGTDTQYF.